This TCR beta chain was documented in a study of shared clonotypes between healthy human individuals. Notes on the study in general: In general, naive subsets displayed greater estimated richness than memory subsets did. Against clonotypes common to all four donors, non-shared ones had lower generation probabilities.

For this clone: Its antigen is undetermined.

This CDR3 is 17 amino acids long. The trim removed 7 bases at V and 7 bases at J, leaving 14 bases unmatched. Germline CDR1 MDHEN, CDR2 SYDVKM. The study drew its donors from healthy HIV-negative adults without recent acute infections or vaccinations. In the CD4+ fraction, cells were divided into CD45RA+ naive and CD45RA-negative memory subsets. Method: immunoSEQ multiplex PCR; TCRdb's copy keeps in-frame clones and lacks some. The table has 2 million or so clones, 90% to 95% seen once. This clonotype originated in a young man in good health. This chain uses TRBV28 with TRBJ1-6; TRBD1 agrees at 9 bases. Sequencing input: naive CD4+ T cells sorted from blood. Subset here: CD45RA+ positively selected. The CDR3 nucleotides are TGTGCCAGCACCTCACCGATCCCCGGGACAGGGAATTCACCCCTCCACTTT. Protein product: CASTSPIPGTGNSPLHF.